Shown below are 26 T cell receptor beta chains from a single sample sequenced in a study of sequential checkpoint blockade in melanoma. Only in-frame clones appear in the TCRdb table, and some are missing; sequencing was by immunoSEQ multiplex PCR. The sample shows about 10,000 clones, around 27% of them seen only once. Treatment reported: randomized to nivolumab then ipilimumab (arm A) or the reverse (arm B). This specimen consisted of tumor tissue (inferred from file names), obtained from a patient given nivolumab and ipilimumab in sequence. The source is a human donor with melanoma.

This clone was observed a single time. CDR3 loop: CASRRTGVQETQYF. The CDR3, as DNA: TGTGCCAGCAGGCGTACAGGGGTTCAAGAGACCCAGTACTTC. The chain joins TRBV14 to TRBJ2-5; 7 positions match TRBD1. This CDR3 is built from 14 residues. Germline-derived CDR1 and CDR2 are SGHDN and FVKESK. The J segment lost 2 bases and the V segment lost 6 bases, leaving 6 bases of the junction unmatched.

The chain employs TRBV9 and TRBJ2-5; possibly TRBD2 for D (6 bases). In germline, CDR1 is SGDLS, CDR2 YYNGEE. Trimming pared 0 bases from V and 5 bases from J, leaving 17 bases between. This CDR3 has 16 residues. CDR3 sequence reads: CASSVVGTGIGETQYF. DNA of the CDR3: TGTGCCAGCAGCGTAGTAGGGACTGGAATCGGGGAGACCCAGTACTTC.

This clone has just a few counts. The rearrangement uses TRBV9 and TRBJ2-7; D not resolved. CDR3 length: 15 amino acids. V lost 0 bases to trimming and J lost 4 bases, with 14 bases between them. CDR1 is SGDLS and CDR2 is YYNGEE in the germline V gene. CDR3 loop: CASSVVGSALYEQYF. CDR3 bases: TGTGCCAGCAGCGTAGTGGGATCCGCCTTATACGAGCAGTACTTC.

This rearrangement joins TRBV7-2 to TRBJ2-2; possibly TRBD2 for D (6 bases). The CDR3 contains 13 residues. The V gene's germline CDR1 is SGHTA and CDR2 FQGNSA. Between the trimmed V and J ends, which lost 5 bases and 8 bases, there was a span of 12 bases. The CDR3 is CASSTLAVGELFF. DNA of the CDR3: TGTGCCAGCAGCACACTAGCAGTAGGGGAGCTGTTTTTT.

By share of the sample, this clone is medium-sized. The V gene is TRBV12-5, the J gene TRBJ1-6, with 12 bases that match TRBD1. V lost 6 bases to trimming and J lost 7 bases; unmatched junction nucleotides: 7. CDR1 and CDR2 (germline): LGHNT, FRNRAP. The CDR3 is 16 residues long. The CDR3 here is CASGKGTGGENSPLHF. Here the CDR3 DNA reads TGTGCTAGTGGGAAAGGGACAGGGGGCGAAAATTCACCCCTCCACTTT.

The chain joins TRBV9 to TRBJ1-5; perhaps TRBD1 as D (5 bases). The CDR3 contains 12 residues. Germline lookup yields CDR1 SGDLS and CDR2 YYNGEE. The V and J ends lost 7 bases and 8 bases respectively, with 13 bases between them. In DNA form, the CDR3 reads TGTGCCAGCGGACACGTCGGGGAGCCCCAGCATTTT. Translation gives CASGHVGEPQHF.

A few counts support this clone. The J gene is TRBJ1-1, the V gene TRBV19; D gene unclear. In germline, CDR1 is LNHDA, CDR2 SQIVND (reference sequence). The V end lost 6 bases, the J end lost 1 base, and 9 bases lay between the germline ends. The CDR3 is 13 amino acids. This CDR3 is CASSRRTNTEAFF. CDR3 DNA sequence: TGTGCCAGTAGCCGACGGACGAACACTGAAGCTTTCTTT.

This chain links TRBV2 with TRBJ1-1, with 9 nucleotides matching TRBD1. The CDR3 has 15 residues. J gave up 5 bases and V 6 bases, and 10 bases lay outside the gene matches. The V gene's germline CDR1 is SNHLY and CDR2 FYNNEI. CDR3 protein: CASRGTGGGGTEAFF. The CDR3 nucleotides are TGTGCCAGCAGGGGAACAGGGGGCGGTGGGACTGAAGCTTTCTTT.

This clone has just a few counts. The chain uses TRBV11-3 and TRBJ1-1; a weak D match, TRBD1 (5 bases). V lost 3 bases and J lost 4, with 12 bases in between. CDR3 length equals 14 residues. Germline V gene sequence: CDR1 SGHNT, CDR2 YENEEA. The CDR3 DNA follows: TGTGCCAGCAGCTTGGAGCTCGGGGGCACTGAAGCTTTCTTT. Translation gives CASSLELGGTEAFF.

The rearrangement uses TRBV12-5 and TRBJ2-2, with TRBD1 matching 9 bases. J lost 0 bases, V lost 6 bases, and 2 bases had no gene match. Per the germline V gene, CDR1 is LGHNT and CDR2 is FRNRAP. The CDR3 sequence is 15 residues long. For the CDR3, the DNA is TGTGCTAGTGGATGGACAGGGGCGAACACCGGGGAGCTGTTTTTT. Translation: CASGWTGANTGELFF.

This clone was seen once. The chain recombines TRBV19 with TRBJ1-2; D may be TRBD1 (6 bases). CDR1 LNHDA and CDR2 SQIVND come from the germline V gene (reference sequence). CDR3 length: 15 residues. Trimming removed 6 bases from V and 0 bases from J, with 14 bases in between. In nucleotides, the CDR3 is TGTGCCAGTAGGATCCGACAGGCCGCTAACTATGGCTACACCTTC. Translation: CASRIRQAANYGYTF.

This clone was counted between two and nine times. V usage is TRBV11-3 and J usage is TRBJ1-4; D gene uncertain. CDR1 is SGHNT and CDR2 is YENEEA in the germline V gene. Trimming stripped 5 bases from V and 2 bases from J, with 15 bases between. There are 16 residues in the CDR3. The CDR3 loop reads CASSRDWVGTNEKLFF. The CDR3 region has the DNA TGTGCCAGCAGCCGCGACTGGGTAGGGACTAATGAAAAACTGTTTTTT.

The chain links TRBV10-3 to TRBJ2-1, with D unclear. Germline loops: CDR1 ENHRY, CDR2 SYGVKD. This CDR3 is 12 amino acids long. With 1 base removed from V and 4 bases from J, the gap between germline ends came to 2 bases. CDR3 in amino acids: CAISEFYNEQFF. In DNA, the CDR3 is TGTGCCATCAGTGAGTTTTACAATGAGCAGTTCTTC.

The chain links TRBV1 to TRBJ2-1; TRBD2, the D gene given by the table, was not confirmed from the DNA. TRBV1 constitutes a pseudogene. The CDR3 totals 16 residues. The CDR3 DNA is TGCGCCAGCAGCCACGAGCGGGGGGGTACCTACAATGAGCAGTTCTTC. Its protein product is CASSHERGGTYNEQFF.

The chain has TRBV5-1 and TRBJ1-1, with a tentative D call TRBD1 (5 bases). Germline values: CDR1 SGHRS, CDR2 YFSETQ. V lost 3 bases to trimming and J lost 1 base, with 10 bases between them. This CDR3 is built from 14 residues. Here the CDR3 DNA reads TGCGCCAGCAGCTCTGGAGGGACGAACACTGAAGCTTTCTTT. Protein: CASSSGGTNTEAFF.

This clone turned up a few times. Sequence at one end of the junction differs from germline and may be a read error. The chain joins TRBV7-6 to TRBJ1-6; TRBD1 is a possible D gene (5 bases). This CDR3 is 14 amino acids long. The germline CDR1 and CDR2 sequences are SGHVS and FNYEAQ. The CDR3 spells CASSLAGRNSPLHF. The DNA for the CDR3 is TGTGCCAGCAGCCTAGCGGGACGGAATTCACCCCTCCACTTT. The full variable domain, completed using reference TRBV7-6 and TRBJ1-6, is GAGVSQSPRYKVTKRGQDVALRCDPISGHVSLYWYRQALGQGPEFLTYFNYEAQQDKSGLPNDRFSAERPEGSISTLTIQRTEQRDSAMYRCASSLAGRNSPLHFGNGTRLTVT.

The chain combines TRBV25-1 with TRBJ2-2; TRBD1 matches 8 bases. V dropped 1 base and J dropped 2; count of bases not matched to a gene: 9. CDR3 length: 18 amino acids. Germline V CDR1 and CDR2: MGHDK, SYGVNS. For the CDR3, the DNA is TGTGCCAGCAGTGAATTGAGCAGGGGGCTCCCTAACACCGGGGAGCTGTTTTTT. It yields the protein CASSELSRGLPNTGELFF.

This clone is labeled as medium-sized (0.01 to 0.1%). Other DNA variants within this sample encode the same CDR3. The chain couples TRBV9 to TRBJ2-1; 7 bases match TRBD2. This CDR3 is 13 amino acids long. Germline V gene sequence: CDR1 SGDLS, CDR2 YYNGEE. J was trimmed by 6 bases and V by 0 bases; bases with no gene match: 0. The CDR3 loop is CASSVGLANEQFF. The CDR3 DNA reads TGTGCCAGCAGCGTAGGACTAGCCAATGAGCAGTTCTTC.

The sample holds many counts of this clone. The chain carries TRBV6-8 and TRBJ1-6; D is perhaps TRBD1 (5 bases). The CDR3 loop spans 16 amino acids. Trimming took off 2 bases at V and 8 bases at J, with 16 bases between the two ends. Germline V lookup: CDR1 MNHGY, CDR2 SAAAGT. This chain's CDR3 is CASSYGGGVRYSPLHF. The CDR3, as DNA: TGTGCCAGCAGTTACGGGGGGGGTGTCAGATATTCACCCCTCCACTTT.

This clone came up once. The V and J genes are TRBV19 and TRBJ1-3; possible D gene TRBD1, 6 bases. Germline loops: CDR1 LNHDA, CDR2 SQIVND (reference sequence). Between the trimmed V and J ends, which lost 5 bases and 4 bases, there was a span of 15 bases. CDR3 size: 15 residues. CDR3 nucleotides: TGTGCCAGTAGTGTAACAGGGTTCCTCGGAAACACCATATATTTT. Translating gives CASSVTGFLGNTIYF.

This clone was seen a few times. This sequence joins TRBV4-1 and TRBJ1-5; D is unclear. This CDR3 is 15 amino acids long. Germline CDR1 is MGHRA and CDR2 is YSYEKL. V was trimmed by 4 bases and J by 2 bases, leaving 12 bases between them. CDR3 loop: CASSLHLLGNQPQHF. In DNA, the CDR3 is TGCGCCAGCAGCCTTCACTTGTTGGGCAATCAGCCCCAGCATTTT.

This clone showed up just a few times. The genes are TRBV11-1 and TRBJ2-3; D is uncertain. The germline V and J ends were trimmed by 1 base and 0 bases, with 8 bases remaining between them. The CDR3 runs to 15 residues. Germline CDR1 SGHAT, CDR2 FQDESV (reference sequence). The CDR3 here is CASSLVGLSTDTQYF. The CDR3 DNA follows: TGTGCCAGCAGCTTAGTAGGGCTGAGCACAGATACGCAGTATTTT.

V and J are TRBV5-1 and TRBJ2-7, with 8 bases fitting TRBD1. The CDR3 has 18 amino acids. With 4 bases clipped from V and 4 bases from J, the junction kept 19 bases outside the gene matches. Looked up from germline, CDR1 is SGHRS and CDR2 is YFSETQ. The CDR3 DNA reads TGCGCCAGCAGCCCGGGGACAGGTCAACGTGGGAACCCTTACGAGCAGTACTTC. Its protein is CASSPGTGQRGNPYEQYF.

This clone was detected only a few times. The J gene is TRBJ1-2, the V gene TRBV10-3; D is uncertain. The germline V gene has CDR1 ENHRY and CDR2 SYGVKD. The CDR3 length is 15 residues. The V gene lost 3 bases and the J gene lost 4 bases, with 15 bases spanning the gap. For the CDR3, the DNA is TGTGCCATCAGTGAAGGGTTTGGTTCGTCCTATGGCTACACCTTC. The encoded protein is CAISEGFGSSYGYTF.

The chain carries TRBV18 and TRBJ2-7, with TRBD1 identical over 8 bases. V lost 6 bases, J lost 6 bases, and 13 bases stayed unmatched. The CDR3 contains 15 residues. Germline V CDR1 and CDR2: KGHSH, LQKENI. The CDR3 DNA reads TGTGCCAGCTCTCCCGGACAGGGTCACTTTTTCGAGCAGTACTTC. Amino acids: CASSPGQGHFFEQYF.

This clone is medium-sized. The same CDR3 is also encoded by other DNA sequences in this sample. The chain couples TRBV6-8 to TRBJ1-1; possibly TRBD1 for D (5 bases). The CDR3 sequence is 13 residues long. Germline V gives CDR1 MNHGY, CDR2 SAAAGT. The V and J ends lost 2 bases and 4 bases respectively, with 8 bases between them. The CDR3 nucleotides read TGTGCCAGCAGTTACGGGGGGGGCACTGAAGCTTTCTTT. Residues: CASSYGGGTEAFF.